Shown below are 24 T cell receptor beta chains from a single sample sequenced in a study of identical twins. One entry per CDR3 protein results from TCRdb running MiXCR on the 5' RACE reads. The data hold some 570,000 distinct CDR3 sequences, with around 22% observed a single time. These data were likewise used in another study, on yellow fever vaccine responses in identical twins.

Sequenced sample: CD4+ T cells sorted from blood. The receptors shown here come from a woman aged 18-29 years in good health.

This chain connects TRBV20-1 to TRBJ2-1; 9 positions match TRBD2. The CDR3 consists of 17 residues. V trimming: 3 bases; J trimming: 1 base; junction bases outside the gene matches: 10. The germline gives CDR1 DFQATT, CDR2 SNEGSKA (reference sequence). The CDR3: CSASFSVAGVSYNEQFF. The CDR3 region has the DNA TGCAGTGCTAGCTTTTCAGTAGCGGGAGTTTCCTACAATGAGCAGTTCTTC.

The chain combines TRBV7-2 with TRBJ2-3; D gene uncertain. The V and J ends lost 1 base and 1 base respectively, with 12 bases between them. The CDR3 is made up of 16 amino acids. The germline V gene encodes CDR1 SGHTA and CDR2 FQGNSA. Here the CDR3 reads CASSLGYHRGTDTQYF. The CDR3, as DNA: TGTGCCAGCAGCTTAGGGTATCACCGGGGCACAGATACGCAGTATTTT.

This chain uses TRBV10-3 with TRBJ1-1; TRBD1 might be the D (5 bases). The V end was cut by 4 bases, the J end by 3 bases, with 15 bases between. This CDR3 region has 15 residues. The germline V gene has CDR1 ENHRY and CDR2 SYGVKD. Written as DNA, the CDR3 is TGTGCCATCAGTGGTATAGGGGTTCGGGACACTGAAGCTTTCTTT. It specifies CAISGIGVRDTEAFF.

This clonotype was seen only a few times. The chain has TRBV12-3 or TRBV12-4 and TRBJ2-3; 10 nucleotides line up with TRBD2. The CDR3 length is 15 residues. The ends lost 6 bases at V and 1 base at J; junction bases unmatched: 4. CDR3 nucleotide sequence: TGTGCCAGCAGGTACGGGACTAGCGGCACAGATACGCAGTATTTT. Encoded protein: CASRYGTSGTDTQYF.

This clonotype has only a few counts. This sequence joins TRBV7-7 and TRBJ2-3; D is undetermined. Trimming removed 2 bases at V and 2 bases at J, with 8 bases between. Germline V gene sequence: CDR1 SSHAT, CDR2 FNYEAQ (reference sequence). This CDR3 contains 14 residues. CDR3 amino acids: CASSLIPNTDTQYF. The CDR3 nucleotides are TGTGCCAGCAGCTTAATTCCTAACACAGATACGCAGTATTTT.

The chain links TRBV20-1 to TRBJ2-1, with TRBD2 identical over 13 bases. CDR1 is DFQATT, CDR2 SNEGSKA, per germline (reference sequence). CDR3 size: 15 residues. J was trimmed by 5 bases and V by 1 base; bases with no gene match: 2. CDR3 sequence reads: CSARGLAGGNNEQFF. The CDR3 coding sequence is TGCAGTGCTAGAGGACTAGCGGGAGGAAACAATGAGCAGTTCTTC.

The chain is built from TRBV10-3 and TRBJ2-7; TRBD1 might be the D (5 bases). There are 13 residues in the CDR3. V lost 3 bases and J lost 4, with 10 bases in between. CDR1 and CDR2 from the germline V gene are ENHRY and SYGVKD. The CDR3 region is CAISDQGGYEQYV. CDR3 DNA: TGTGCCATCAGTGACCAGGGTGGTTACGAGCAGTACGTC.

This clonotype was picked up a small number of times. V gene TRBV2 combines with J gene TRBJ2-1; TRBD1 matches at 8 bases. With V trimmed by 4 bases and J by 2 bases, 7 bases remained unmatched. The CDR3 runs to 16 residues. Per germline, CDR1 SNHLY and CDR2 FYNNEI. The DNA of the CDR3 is TGTGCCAGCAGTGGTTTGGACAGGGCTGCCTACAATGAGCAGTTCTTC. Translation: CASSGLDRAAYNEQFF.

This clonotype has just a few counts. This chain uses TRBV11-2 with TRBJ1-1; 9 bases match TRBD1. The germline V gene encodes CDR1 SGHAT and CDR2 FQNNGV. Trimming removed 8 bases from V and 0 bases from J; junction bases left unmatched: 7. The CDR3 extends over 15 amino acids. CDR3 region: CASRATGGLNTEAFF. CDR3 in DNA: TGTGCCAGCCGCGCGACAGGGGGGCTGAACACTGAAGCTTTCTTT. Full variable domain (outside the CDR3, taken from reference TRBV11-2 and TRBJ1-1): EAGVAQSPRYKIIEKRQSVAFWCNPISGHATLYWYQQILGQGPKLLIQFQNNGVVDDSQLPKDRFSAERLKGVDSTLKIQPAKLEDSAVYLCASRATGGLNTEAFFGQGTRLTVV.

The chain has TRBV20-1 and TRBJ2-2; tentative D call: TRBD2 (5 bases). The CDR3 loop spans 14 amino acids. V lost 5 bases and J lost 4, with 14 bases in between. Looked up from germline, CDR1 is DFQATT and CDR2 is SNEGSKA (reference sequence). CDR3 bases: TGCAGTGCTCAAGGGAAAGGGAGCACCGGGGAGCTGTTTTTT. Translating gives CSAQGKGSTGELFF.

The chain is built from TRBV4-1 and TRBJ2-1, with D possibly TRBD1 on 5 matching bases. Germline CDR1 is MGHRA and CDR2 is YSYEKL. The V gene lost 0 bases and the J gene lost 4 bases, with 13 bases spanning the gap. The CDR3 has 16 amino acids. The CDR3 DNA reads TGCGCCAGCAGCCAAGAAGCAGGGTGGGGATACAATGAGCAGTTCTTC. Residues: CASSQEAGWGYNEQFF.

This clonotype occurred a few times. In DNA, the CDR3 is TGTGCCAGCAGCCAAGACGAGGCAAGGTCCTACAATGAGCAGTTCTTC. Translated, it gives CASSQDEARSYNEQFF. V usage is TRBV4-2 and J usage is TRBJ2-1; D is unclear. The CDR3 runs 16 residues. CDR1 and CDR2 from the germline V gene are LGHNA and YNFKEQ. The V gene lost 0 bases and the J gene lost 1 base, with 10 bases spanning the gap.

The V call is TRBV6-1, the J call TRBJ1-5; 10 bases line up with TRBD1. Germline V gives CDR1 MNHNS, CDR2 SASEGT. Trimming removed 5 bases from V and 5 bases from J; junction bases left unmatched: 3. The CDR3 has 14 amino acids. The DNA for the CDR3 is TGTGCCAGCAGTAGGACAGGGGGAGATCAGCCCCAGCATTTT. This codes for CASSRTGGDQPQHF.

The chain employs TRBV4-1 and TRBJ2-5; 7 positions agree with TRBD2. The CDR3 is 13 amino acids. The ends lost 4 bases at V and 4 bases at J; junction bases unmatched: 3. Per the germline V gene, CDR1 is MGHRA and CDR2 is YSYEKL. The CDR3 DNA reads TGCGCCAGCAGCCCGGGACTATCAGAGACCCAGTACTTC. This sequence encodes CASSPGLSETQYF.

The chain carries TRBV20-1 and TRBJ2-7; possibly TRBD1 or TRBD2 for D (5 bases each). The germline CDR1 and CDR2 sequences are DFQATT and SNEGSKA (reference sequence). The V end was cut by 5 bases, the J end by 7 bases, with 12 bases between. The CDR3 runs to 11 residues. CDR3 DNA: TGCAGTGCTCTGGGGGACCCTGAGCAGTACTTC. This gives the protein CSALGDPEQYF.

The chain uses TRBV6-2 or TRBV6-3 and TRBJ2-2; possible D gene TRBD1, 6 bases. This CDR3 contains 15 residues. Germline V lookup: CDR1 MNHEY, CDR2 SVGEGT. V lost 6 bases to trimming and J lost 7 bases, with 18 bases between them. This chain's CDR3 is CASSQSYRVDGELFF. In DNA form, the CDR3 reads TGTGCCAGCAGCCAGTCCTACAGGGTTGACGGGGAGCTGTTTTTT.

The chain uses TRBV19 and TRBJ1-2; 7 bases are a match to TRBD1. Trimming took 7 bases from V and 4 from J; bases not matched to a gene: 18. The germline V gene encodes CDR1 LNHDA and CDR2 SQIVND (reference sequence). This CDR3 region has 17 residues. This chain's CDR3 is CASTLRGGALESYGYTF. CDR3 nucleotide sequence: TGTGCCAGTACCTTGAGAGGGGGCGCGTTGGAGAGCTATGGCTACACCTTC.

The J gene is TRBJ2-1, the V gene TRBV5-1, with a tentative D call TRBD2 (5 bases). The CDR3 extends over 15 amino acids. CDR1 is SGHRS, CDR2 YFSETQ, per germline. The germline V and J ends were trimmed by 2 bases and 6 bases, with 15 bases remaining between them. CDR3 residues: CASSFAGVVFNEQFF. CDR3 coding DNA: TGCGCCAGCAGCTTTGCGGGTGTCGTCTTCAATGAGCAGTTCTTC.

The CDR3 loop reads CASSRDFQGMGEQFF. The DNA of the CDR3 is TGCGCCAGCAGCCGAGACTTTCAGGGTATGGGTGAGCAGTTCTTC. V gene TRBV5-1 combines with J gene TRBJ2-1; perhaps TRBD1 as D (5 bases). CDR1 is SGHRS, CDR2 YFSETQ, per germline. V lost 4 bases and J 9 bases, leaving 20 bases between the germline ends. The CDR3 covers 15 residues.

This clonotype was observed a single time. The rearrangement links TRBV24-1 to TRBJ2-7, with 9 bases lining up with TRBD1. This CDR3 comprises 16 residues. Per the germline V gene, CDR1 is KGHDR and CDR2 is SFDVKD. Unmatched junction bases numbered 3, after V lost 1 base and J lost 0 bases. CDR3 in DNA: TGTGCCACCAGTGATTTAGGACAGGGGAACTCCTACGAGCAGTACTTC. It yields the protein CATSDLGQGNSYEQYF.

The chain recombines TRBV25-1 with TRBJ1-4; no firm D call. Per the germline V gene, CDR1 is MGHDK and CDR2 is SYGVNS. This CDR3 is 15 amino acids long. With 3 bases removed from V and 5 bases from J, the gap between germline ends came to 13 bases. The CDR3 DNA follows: TGTGCCAGCAGTGATCTACAGCTTCGGAATGAAAAACTGTTTTTT. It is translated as CASSDLQLRNEKLFF.

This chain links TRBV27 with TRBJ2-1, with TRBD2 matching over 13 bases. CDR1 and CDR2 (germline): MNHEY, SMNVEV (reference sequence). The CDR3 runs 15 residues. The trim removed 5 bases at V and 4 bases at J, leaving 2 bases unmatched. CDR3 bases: TGTGCCAGCAGTATGGGACTAGCGGGGTACAATGAGCAGTTCTTC. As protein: CASSMGLAGYNEQFF.

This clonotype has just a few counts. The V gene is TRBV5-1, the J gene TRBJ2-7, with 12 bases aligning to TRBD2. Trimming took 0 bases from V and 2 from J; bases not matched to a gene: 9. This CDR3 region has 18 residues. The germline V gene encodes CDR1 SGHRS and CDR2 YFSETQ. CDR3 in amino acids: CASSLGNVLAGGAYEQYF. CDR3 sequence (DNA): TGCGCCAGCAGCTTGGGCAATGTACTAGCGGGAGGAGCCTACGAGCAGTACTTC.

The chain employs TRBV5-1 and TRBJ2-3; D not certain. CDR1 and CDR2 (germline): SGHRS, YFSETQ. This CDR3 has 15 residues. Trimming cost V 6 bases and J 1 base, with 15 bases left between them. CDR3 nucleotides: TGCGCCAGCAAGGAAGTCCCGGTGGGCACAGATACGCAGTATTTT. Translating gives CASKEVPVGTDTQYF. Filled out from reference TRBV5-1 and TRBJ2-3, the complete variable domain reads KAGVTQTPRYLIKTRGQQVTLSCSPISGHRSVSWYQQTPGQGLQFLFEYFSETQRNKGNFPGRFSGRQFSNSRSEMNVSTLELGDSALYLCASKEVPVGTDTQYFGPGTRLTVL.